This T cell receptor (beta chain) was documented in a study of blood T cell repertoires in COVID-19. Across the study: Whether acute or convalescent, the COVID-19 samples came from the United States, Italy and Spain.

Using immunoSEQ multiplex PCR, the repertoire was profiled, and TCRdb retains in-frame clones only, with some absent. This table holds just over 350,000 clones, about 88% found once. The CDR3 runs to 15 residues. Germline assignment: CDR1 MNHEY and CDR2 SMNVEV (reference sequence). V was clipped by 0 bases and J by 7 bases; unmatched bases: 6. This sequence joins TRBV27 and TRBJ2-5; TRBD2 matches at 9 bases. Material: PBMCs or T cells enriched from blood (not recorded which). This TCR came from a woman aged 30 to 39 who had recovered from COVID-19. CDR3 region: CASSLSEAGGRTQYF. Here the CDR3 DNA reads TGTGCCAGCAGTTTATCTGAGGCGGGGGGGCGGACCCAGTACTTC.